This T cell receptor beta chain was retrieved from a study of shared clonotypes between healthy human individuals (dated by TCRdb to 2018 to 2021). In terms of the full investigation: The cohort included three men and two women between 18 and 49 years of age. For each donor, three plates each were used for CD4 naive and CD4 memory, two plates were used for CD8 naive, and one plate was used for CD8 memory. To estimate repertoire size and how much clonotypes are shared between individuals, the study performed deep sequencing of blood TCR repertoires from about five healthy adults. To increase sequencing depth and limit assay-specific biases, TCR repertoire library preparation and sequencing were carried out by different laboratories using diverse techniques. Each donor's leukapheresis produced roughly between roughly 0.9 and 8.9 billion PBMCs. On the study overall, not on this receptor specifically: Sampling was restricted to blood, and TCR repertoires in tissue are likely to differ from TCR repertoires in blood. Compared with non-shared clonotypes, clonotypes shared by all four sorted-subset donors had higher generation probabilities. Incomplete sequencing was indicated by rarefaction of sorted-subset datasets, despite the large sequencing depth. Larger estimated clonotype richness was generally found for naive subsets than for memory subsets. The genetic and exposure-history diversity represented was limited by the small number of donors. Based on pairwise subsampling, the degree of clonotype sharing among donors was expected to be affected by sequencing depth. Sharing across a handful of donors was observed for about 5% of naive CD4, under 4% of naive CD8, about 2.3% of memory CD4, and about 0.4% of memory CD8 clonotypes.

Using the deep immunoSEQ assay, multiplex PCR amplified TCR CDR3 regions from genomic DNA. For each cell subset, the extracted genomic DNA was distributed evenly across all wells of several immunoSEQ 96-well plates, and each plate served as one replicate. For sorted subsets, 150 to 250 ng genomic DNA, equal to 30,000 to 35,000 T cell genomes, was loaded into each replicate PCR. The purified libraries were quantified using a Qubit 3.0 fluorometer, sized with a Bioanalyzer 2100, and then quantified again using the KAPA Library Quantification kit. Every immunoSEQ 96-well plate was sequenced on a dedicated single-read 150-cycle Illumina NextSeq 550 flow cell. On the authors' methods: Because the immunoSEQ output included only junctional sequences and no quality scores, the filtering could not be the same as the filtering used for full-length reads. To assign V/J genes and CDR3, sequences were annotated using PyIR, a Python wrapper for IgBLAST v1.9, with IMGT germline references. Reads with weak V/J assignments (E-value above 1e-6), missing CDR3, stop codons, out-of-frame junctions, or ambiguous translated residues were removed. V3J clonotypes were defined as sequences sharing an identical inferred V gene, J gene, and CDR3 amino acid sequence. Percentage overlap between repertoires was computed as shared unique clonotypes divided by the size of the smaller repertoire. Richness of each repertoire was evaluated using RTK rarefaction, the Chao1 estimator, and Recon v2.1 estimates of unobserved clonotypes. OLGA was used to compute generation probabilities for all TCRbeta clonotypes that the gDNA method yielded from a few donors. As stored in TCRdb, this immuneACCESS dataset retains in-frame rearrangements with V and J assigned. A fraction of the clones does not appear; measured against another copy, unresolved V genes explain less than half of the discrepancy, and the remainder lacks a known reason. For V, J and clone size, that table is used; D and trimming come from the DNA. Here the sample has 950,000 to 1,300,000 clones; under 80% occur a single time. The top ten clonotypes cover roughly 1.4% of the sample.

The donors were healthy, HIV-negative adults who had no recently reported acute infections or vaccinations. Every donor was a Caucasian adult residing in Nashville, Tennessee, USA. CD4+ T cells were enriched by magnetic negative selection, after which naive cells were positively selected on CD45RA and the negative fraction was taken as the memory subset. After blood collection by leukapheresis, PBMCs were isolated using Ficoll-Histopaque density gradient centrifugation and then cryopreserved in the vapor phase of liquid nitrogen. Analytical flow cytometry was used to check the purity and quantity of each magnetically sorted T cell population. Genomic DNA was isolated from each sorted fraction and quantified by UV absorbance on a Nanodrop 2000c. Points on this clone: What antigen it recognizes has not been identified. Base-call qualities are not available, and no considerably larger clone is one nucleotide away.

V is shortened by 3 bases, J by 7 bases, and the region joining them spans 16 bases. CDR1 SGHTS and CDR2 YDEGEE were looked up in the germline V gene. The CDR3, from cysteine to phenylalanine, totals 15 residues. The kept DNA is CDR3 alone, 45 bases in frame from the first base. The source of this sequence is a man younger than 30 in good health. The sequencing sample was made of memory CD4+ T cells sorted from blood. The sample's cell subset or site label, in plain terms: CD45RA-negative fraction. This receptor chain uses TRBV5-8 and TRBJ2-2, with TRBD2 tentatively as D gene (5 bases match). The nucleotide sequence reads as follows: TGTGCCAGCAGCTCGGGCCCCCGGGGATACGGGGAGCTGTTTTTT. Protein translation: CASSSGPRGYGELFF.